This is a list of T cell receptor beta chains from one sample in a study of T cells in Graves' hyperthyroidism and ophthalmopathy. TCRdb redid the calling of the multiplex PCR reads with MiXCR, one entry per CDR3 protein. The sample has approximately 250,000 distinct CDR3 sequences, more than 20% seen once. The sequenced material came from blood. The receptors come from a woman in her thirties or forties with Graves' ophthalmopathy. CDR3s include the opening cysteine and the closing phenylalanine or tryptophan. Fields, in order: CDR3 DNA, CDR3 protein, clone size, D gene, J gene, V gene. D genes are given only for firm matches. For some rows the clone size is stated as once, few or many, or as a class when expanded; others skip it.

TGTGCCACCAGCAGAGATAAGCTAGCGGTTGCCAAAAACATTCAGTACTTC CATSRDKLAVAKNIQYF many TRBD2 TRBJ2-4 TRBV15
TGTGCCAGCAGGCAATCAGACCTTCTGTCTAGCACAGATACGCAGTATTTT CASRQSDLLSSTDTQYF many . TRBJ2-3 TRBV7-8
TGTGCCACCGGGGGGGACAGGTCCTTTGGCTACGAGCAGTACTTC CATGGDRSFGYEQYF many . TRBJ2-7 TRBV10-3
TGTGCCAGCAGCTTAGTGGTGTCCGGACTAGGGGCCAAAAACATTCAGTACTTC CASSLVVSGLGAKNIQYF . TRBD2 TRBJ2-4 TRBV11-1
TGTGCCAGTAGTACAGGACTAGTAACAGTAATCGGGGAGCTGTTTTTT CASSTGLVTVIGELFF many TRBD2 TRBJ2-2 TRBV19
TGCGCCAGCAGCTTGGCAACAGGGGGTCTCTACGAGCAGTACTTC CASSLATGGLYEQYF . TRBD1 TRBJ2-7 TRBV5-1
TGTGCCAGCAGTGCGGATCAAGGGGCCAGCGAGCAGTACTTC CASSADQGASEQYF . . TRBJ2-7 TRBV2
TGCGCCAGCAGCGGGTCTCCGGGGGACACTGAAGCTTTCTTT CASSGSPGDTEAFF many . TRBJ1-1 TRBV5-1
TGTGCCAGCAGCTCCGACACCGCTGGAAACACCATATATTTT CASSSDTAGNTIYF many . TRBJ1-3 TRBV6-1
TGTGCCAGCAGTGAAGGACGTGAACTCTCCTACGAGCAGTACTTC CASSEGRELSYEQYF many . TRBJ2-7 TRBV6-1
TGTGCCAGCAGCCCACTAGCGGGAGGTTTAACCAAAAACATTCAGTACTTC CASSPLAGGLTKNIQYF . TRBD2 TRBJ2-4 TRBV3-1
TGTGCCAGCAGGCTCGAGGAGCGGGGCGCCTACGAGCAGTACTTC CASRLEERGAYEQYF many TRBD2 TRBJ2-7 TRBV6-1
TGTGCCAGCAGATCAGGACTACCGACCGGAAACACCATATATTTT CASRSGLPTGNTIYF many . TRBJ1-3 TRBV6-5
TGTGCCAGCAGCTCGGACAGGAAGAGAAACACCATATATTTT CASSSDRKRNTIYF many TRBD1 TRBJ1-3 TRBV6-1
TGTGCCAGCAGTCCAGGGGGGGGGACCCAGGAGACCCAGTACTTC CASSPGGGTQETQYF many . TRBJ2-5 TRBV11-2
TGTGCCAGCAGCTACTCGTCCAGCAGAGCCGAATACTACGAGCAGTACTTC CASSYSSSRAEYYEQYF . . TRBJ2-7 TRBV11-2
TGTGCCAGCAGTCCGGGACGATTTGTGGGAAGGTATGGCTACATCTTC CASSPGRFVGRYGYIF . . TRBJ1-2 TRBV12-3/TRBV12-4
TGCGCCAGCAGCTTGCCGGGACAGGGGGCCTACGAGCAGTACTTC CASSLPGQGAYEQYF many TRBD1 TRBJ2-7 TRBV5-1
TGTGCCAGCAGTTCTCACACGGCTAACTATGGCTACACCTTC CASSSHTANYGYTF many . TRBJ1-2 TRBV28
TGTGCCAGTTCGCTAGCGGGGGGAAACCAAGAGACCCAGTACTTC CASSLAGGNQETQYF few TRBD2 TRBJ2-5 TRBV9
TGTGCCAGTAGGCGCTTCAGGGGACTCACTGAAGCTTTCTTT CASRRFRGLTEAFF many . TRBJ1-1 TRBV19
TGTGCCACCAGTTTCTACCGACAGCCAAGGCATCAGCCCCAGCATTTT CATSFYRQPRHQPQHF . . TRBJ1-5 TRBV15
TGTGCCAGTAGTATCTCAGCTCAGCCCCAGCATTTT CASSISAQPQHF many . TRBJ1-5 TRBV19
TGCAGCGTCGGGGACAGGGGGGAGCAGTACTTC CSVGDRGEQYF many TRBD1 TRBJ2-7 TRBV29-1
TGTGCCACCAGTGATTTGCTACTCGGGAAGCGGGACACCGGGGAGCTGTTTTTT CATSDLLLGKRDTGELFF many . TRBJ2-2 TRBV24-1
TGTGCCAGCAGTGAAGGGACAGGGGGGACCGGGGAGCTGTTTTTT CASSEGTGGTGELFF many TRBD1 TRBJ2-2 TRBV6-1
TGCGCCAGCAGCCCCCCCTTCGTGGGAAGTGGGCTCTACGAGCAGTACTTC CASSPPFVGSGLYEQYF many . TRBJ2-7 TRBV4-1
TGTGCCAGCAGCTTAGCCCCCTATAGCAATCAGCCCCAGCATTTT CASSLAPYSNQPQHF many . TRBJ1-5 TRBV7-8
TGCGCCAGCATCAGACAGGGGCACTACGAGCAGTACTTC CASIRQGHYEQYF once TRBD1 TRBJ2-7 TRBV10-1
TGCGCCAGCAAAGGCGGGAGGGCCGAGACCCAGTACTTC CASKGGRAETQYF many TRBD2 TRBJ2-5 TRBV5-1
TGTGCCAGCAGTTGGACTAGCGGGACCTACGAGCAGTACTTC CASSWTSGTYEQYF many TRBD2 TRBJ2-7 TRBV28
TGTGCCAGCAGCCCGGGGAGGGGGCTTTACATGAACACTGAAGCTTTCTTT CASSPGRGLYMNTEAFF many TRBD1 TRBJ1-1 TRBV9
TGTGCCAGCGACGAGGGGGCCGGCACTGAAGCTTTCTTT CASDEGAGTEAFF . TRBD1 TRBJ1-1 TRBV7-2
TGTGCCAGCAGCCCGGGGAGTAAGGAGCAGTACTTC CASSPGSKEQYF . . TRBJ2-7 TRBV7-9
TGTGCCAGCAGTTCCCTATTACAGGGCCTACCAGACGAGCAGTACTTC CASSSLLQGLPDEQYF many . TRBJ2-7 TRBV28
TGCAGCGTTTTGTTACCTACCTACGAGCAGTACTTC CSVLLPTYEQYF many . TRBJ2-7 TRBV29-1
TGCAGTGCTTCGCTAGCGGAGCTCACTCCAACCGGGGAGCTGTTTTTT CSASLAELTPTGELFF many TRBD2 TRBJ2-2 TRBV20-1
TGTGCCAGCAGCTTAACCTCAGGGAAAGGATCCACTGAAGCTTTCTTT CASSLTSGKGSTEAFF many . TRBJ1-1 TRBV7-6
TGTGCCACCACAGGTGCCTCGAACACTGAAGCTTTCTTT CATTGASNTEAFF many . TRBJ1-1 TRBV24-1
TGTGCCAGCAGCTTAATGGGGGGCTCCTACGAGCAGTACTTC CASSLMGGSYEQYF many . TRBJ2-7 TRBV7-3
TGTGCCAGCAGTCCTTCGGGAGGGAACTATGGCTACACCTTC CASSPSGGNYGYTF many . TRBJ1-2 TRBV28
TGCAGTGCTAGAGCGCTAGCGGGAGTGCTAAACACCGGGGAGCTGTTTTTT CSARALAGVLNTGELFF many TRBD2 TRBJ2-2 TRBV20-1